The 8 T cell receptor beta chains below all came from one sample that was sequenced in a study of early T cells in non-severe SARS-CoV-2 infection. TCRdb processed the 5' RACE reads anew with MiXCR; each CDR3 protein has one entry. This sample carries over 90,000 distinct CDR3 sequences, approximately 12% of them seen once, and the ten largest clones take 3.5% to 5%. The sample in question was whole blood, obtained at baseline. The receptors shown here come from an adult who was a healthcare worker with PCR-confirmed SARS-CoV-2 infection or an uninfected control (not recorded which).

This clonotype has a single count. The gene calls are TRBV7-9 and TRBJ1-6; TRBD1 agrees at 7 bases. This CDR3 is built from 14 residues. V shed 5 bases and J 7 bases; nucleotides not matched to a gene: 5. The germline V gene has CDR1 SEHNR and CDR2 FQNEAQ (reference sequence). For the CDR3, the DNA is TGTGCCAGCAGCGCCGGGACAGCCAATTCACCCCTCCACTTT. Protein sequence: CASSAGTANSPLHF.

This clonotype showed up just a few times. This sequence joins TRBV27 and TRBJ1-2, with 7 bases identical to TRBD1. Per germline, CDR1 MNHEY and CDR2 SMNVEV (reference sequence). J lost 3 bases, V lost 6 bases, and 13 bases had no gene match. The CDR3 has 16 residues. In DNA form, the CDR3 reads TGTGCCAGCAGCTTAAGGACAGGCGCCGCAGACTATGGCTACACCTTC. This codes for CASSLRTGAADYGYTF.

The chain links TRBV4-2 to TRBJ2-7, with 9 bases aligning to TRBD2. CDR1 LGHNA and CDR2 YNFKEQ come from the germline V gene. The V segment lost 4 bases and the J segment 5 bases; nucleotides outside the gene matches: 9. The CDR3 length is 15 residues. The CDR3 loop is CASSPRPSGAHEQYF. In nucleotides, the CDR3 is TGTGCCAGCAGCCCAAGGCCTAGCGGGGCCCACGAGCAGTACTTC.

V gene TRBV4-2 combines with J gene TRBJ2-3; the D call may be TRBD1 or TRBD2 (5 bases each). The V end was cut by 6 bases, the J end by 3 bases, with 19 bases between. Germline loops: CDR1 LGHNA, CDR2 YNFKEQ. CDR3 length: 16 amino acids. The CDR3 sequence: CASRPNLIEGTDTQYF. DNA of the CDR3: TGTGCCAGCAGACCCAACCTGATCGAGGGGACAGATACGCAGTATTTT.

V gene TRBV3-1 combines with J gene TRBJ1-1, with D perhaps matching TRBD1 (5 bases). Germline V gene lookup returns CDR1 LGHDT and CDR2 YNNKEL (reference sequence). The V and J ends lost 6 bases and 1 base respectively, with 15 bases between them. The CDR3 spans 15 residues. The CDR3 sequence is CASRSTAGTNTEAFF. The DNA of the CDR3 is TGTGCCAGCAGGTCAACAGCAGGGACGAACACTGAAGCTTTCTTT.

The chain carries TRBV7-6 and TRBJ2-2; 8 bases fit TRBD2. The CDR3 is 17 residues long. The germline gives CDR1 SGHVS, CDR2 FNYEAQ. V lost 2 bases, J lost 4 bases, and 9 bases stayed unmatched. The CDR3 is CASSLKSGSWSTGELFF. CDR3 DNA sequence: TGTGCCAGCAGCTTAAAAAGCGGGAGCTGGAGCACCGGGGAGCTGTTTTTT.

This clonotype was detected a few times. The CDR3, as DNA: TGTGCCAGCAGCCCCGTTACTAGCCTCAGCTCCTACAATGAGCAGTTCTTC. It specifies CASSPVTSLSSYNEQFF. V and J are TRBV3-1 and TRBJ2-1, with a tentative D call TRBD2 (6 bases). Trimming took 4 bases from V and 0 from J, leaving 16 bases between them. CDR3 length equals 17 residues. Looked up from germline, CDR1 is LGHDT and CDR2 is YNNKEL (reference sequence).

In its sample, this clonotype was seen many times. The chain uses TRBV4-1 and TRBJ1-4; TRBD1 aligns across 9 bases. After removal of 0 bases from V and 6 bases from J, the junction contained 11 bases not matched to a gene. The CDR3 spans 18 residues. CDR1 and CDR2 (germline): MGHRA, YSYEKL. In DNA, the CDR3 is TGCGCCAGCAGCCAAGATCCCGGGACAGGGCTGGTTTATGAAAAACTGTTTTTT. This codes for CASSQDPGTGLVYEKLFF.